Following are 6 T cell receptor beta chains from one sample sequenced in a study of blood T cell repertoires in COVID-19. The repertoire was sequenced with immunoSEQ multiplex PCR; TCRdb's copy has only in-frame clones and lacks some. The table has roughly 190,000 clones, about 83% seen once. Sequencing was done on a sample of PBMCs or T cells enriched from blood (not recorded which). These receptors originate from a woman aged 25-40 years who had been exposed to COVID-19.

The V call is TRBV19, the J call TRBJ1-1; perhaps TRBD1 as D (5 bases). Per germline, CDR1 LNHDA and CDR2 SQIVND (reference sequence). V was clipped by 7 bases and J by 8 bases, with 11 bases between them. The CDR3 has 11 amino acids. In DNA, the CDR3 is TGTGCCAGTACCGCAGGGTGGGAAGCTTTCTTT. Protein sequence: CASTAGWEAFF.

V usage is TRBV19 and J usage is TRBJ1-5; no definite D call. The CDR3 totals 14 residues. V was trimmed by 4 bases and J by 7 bases, leaving 14 bases between them. CDR1 LNHDA and CDR2 SQIVND come from the germline V gene (reference sequence). The CDR3 protein is CASSNEGVGQPQHF. The CDR3 bases are TGTGCCAGTAGTAATGAGGGAGTAGGACAGCCCCAGCATTTT.

V is TRBV29-1 and J is TRBJ1-1, with a tentative D call TRBD1 (6 bases). The ends were cut back, 7 bases at V and 7 bases at J, with 13 bases in the middle. CDR1 and CDR2 from the germline V gene are SQVTM and ANQGSEA. This CDR3 has 11 amino acids. CDR3 nucleotides: TGCAGCGCCGCGAGGGGGGGTGAAGCTTTCTTT. Translating it yields CSAARGGEAFF.

This clone was counted between two and nine times. The chain has TRBV9 and TRBJ2-2; unclear D gene. CDR1 and CDR2 (germline): SGDLS, YYNGEE. The CDR3 spans 14 residues. Trimming stripped 4 bases from V and 1 base from J, with 8 bases between. The CDR3 sequence: CASSPRQNTGELFF. Here the CDR3 DNA reads TGTGCCAGCAGCCCCCGACAGAACACCGGGGAGCTGTTTTTT.

The chain combines TRBV3-1 (or the pseudogene TRBV3-2) with TRBJ1-1; no definite D call. CDR1 LGHDT and CDR2 YNNKEL come from the germline V gene (reference sequence). CDR3 length: 12 amino acids. Trimming took 4 bases from V and 7 from J, leaving 10 bases between them. CDR3 loop: CASSPKAGEAFF. The CDR3 DNA reads as TGTGCCAGCAGCCCGAAGGCGGGTGAAGCTTTCTTT.

The V gene is TRBV9, the J gene TRBJ2-1; perhaps TRBD1 as D (6 bases). The CDR3 runs to 14 residues. The germline CDR1 and CDR2 sequences are SGDLS and YYNGEE. Between the trimmed V and J ends, which lost 3 bases and 4 bases, there was a span of 11 bases. This CDR3 is CASSDRTAYNEQFF. The CDR3 DNA reads as TGTGCCAGCAGCGACAGGACAGCATACAATGAGCAGTTCTTC.